In this sample, the clone carrying this T cell receptor beta chain turned up a few times. Per germline, CDR1 LGHDT and CDR2 YNNKEL (reference sequence). The CDR3 has 14 amino acids. The V end was cut by 8 bases, the J end by 4 bases, with 17 bases between. These data originate in a study of blood T cell repertoires in COVID-19. TCRdb keeps only in-frame clones here, not all; method: immunoSEQ multiplex PCR. The sample consists of approximately 210,000 clones, roughly 84% of them appearing once. The sequencing input was peripheral blood. The chain employs TRBV3-1 (or the pseudogene TRBV3-2) and TRBJ1-1; the D gene is possibly TRBD1 (5 bases). The sequence derives from a woman of 80 years or more with acute or convalescent COVID-19. DNA of the CDR3: TGTGCCAGCGGAATGGGGGGAGGGAGCACTGAAGCTTTCTTT. Its translation is CASGMGGGSTEAFF.